These 25 T cell receptor beta chains came from one sample sequenced in a study of blood T cell repertoires in COVID-19. Data came from immunoSEQ multiplex PCR; TCRdb stores just in-frame clones and leaves some out. The table has just over 95,000 clones, about nine tenths seen once. The specimen sequenced was peripheral blood. Receptors were obtained from a man in his fifties or sixties with acute or convalescent COVID-19.

The V and J genes are TRBV10-3 and TRBJ1-5; 9 bases align to TRBD1. This CDR3 has 16 amino acids. Germline V gene lookup returns CDR1 ENHRY and CDR2 SYGVKD. Trimming took 10 bases from V and 5 from J; bases not matched to a gene: 15. CDR3 amino acids: CATRPGTGKGDQPQHF. The CDR3 DNA is TGTGCCACGCGTCCCGGGACAGGGAAGGGGGATCAGCCCCAGCATTTT.

V and J are TRBV18 and TRBJ1-5; D gene unclear. Germline-derived CDR1 and CDR2 are KGHSH and LQKENI. The CDR3 is 17 amino acids. Trimming shortened V by 1 base and J by 1 base, and 14 bases separated the two germline ends. In nucleotides, the CDR3 is TGTGCCAGCTCACCACTTCCCATGGGAGGAAGCAATCAGCCCCAGCATTTT. Protein sequence: CASSPLPMGGSNQPQHF.

V gene TRBV11-2 combines with J gene TRBJ2-7, with 7 bases aligning to TRBD2. Trimming at V came to 3 bases and at J to 0 bases, leaving 11 bases not matched to a gene. The CDR3 covers 17 residues. Germline CDR1 and CDR2: SGHAT and FQNNGV. CDR3 coding DNA: TGTGCCAGCAGCTTTCGGAAAAGCGGGACGAGCTCCTACGAGCAGTACTTC. Amino acid sequence: CASSFRKSGTSSYEQYF.

The chain employs TRBV4-3 and TRBJ1-1; TRBD1 matches 7 bases. CDR1 is LGHNA, CDR2 YSLEER, per germline. The CDR3 runs 16 residues. V trimming: 3 bases; J trimming: 2 bases; junction bases outside the gene matches: 9. The DNA of the CDR3 is TGCGCCAGCAGCCAGAATACAGGGGCGGGAAACACTGAAGCTTTCTTT. Encoded protein: CASSQNTGAGNTEAFF.

The chain couples TRBV18 to TRBJ2-7, with TRBD1 as a possible D gene (6 bases). The CDR3 sequence is 14 residues long. Looked up from germline, CDR1 is KGHSH and CDR2 is LQKENI. V dropped 0 bases and J dropped 5 bases, with 11 bases sitting between them. The chain's CDR3 is CASSPPRDTDEQYF. The CDR3 DNA follows: TGTGCCAGCTCACCACCAAGGGACACAGACGAGCAGTACTTC.

The V gene is TRBV6-5, the J gene TRBJ1-4; TRBD1 matches 7 bases. With 6 bases clipped from V and 8 bases from J, the junction kept 9 bases outside the gene matches. This CDR3 contains 14 residues. Germline CDR1 and CDR2: MNHEY and SVGAGI. The CDR3, as DNA: TGTGCCAGCAGCAAGTACAGGGGTGGCGAAAAACTGTTTTTT. Its translation is CASSKYRGGEKLFF.

V usage is TRBV6-5 and J usage is TRBJ1-1, with D possibly matching TRBD1 (5 bases). CDR3 length: 15 amino acids. Trimming left V 4 bases short and J 4 bases short, with 16 bases between. In germline, CDR1 is MNHEY, CDR2 SVGAGI. DNA of the CDR3: TGTGCCAGCAGTTCCCAGGGAATTGGAGTCACTGAAGCTTTCTTT. The encoded protein is CASSSQGIGVTEAFF.

The chain links TRBV10-3 to TRBJ2-1, with TRBD2 identical over 10 bases. J gave up 1 base and V 4 bases, and 4 bases lay outside the gene matches. The V gene's germline CDR1 is ENHRY and CDR2 SYGVKD. CDR3 size: 16 residues. The DNA of the CDR3 is TGTGCCATCAGTGTGACTAGCGGGTCGTCCTACAATGAGCAGTTCTTC. It codes for CAISVTSGSSYNEQFF.

This chain links TRBV24-1 with TRBJ1-2, with 10 bases identical to TRBD1. The germline CDR1 and CDR2 sequences are KGHDR and SFDVKD. J lost 2 bases, V lost 5 bases, and 7 bases had no gene match. The CDR3 covers 16 residues. Written as DNA, the CDR3 is TGTGCCACCAGTGTAGGGACAGGGGTTTCCAACTATGGCTACACCTTC. Encoded protein: CATSVGTGVSNYGYTF.

The V call is TRBV28, the J call TRBJ2-7; 10 nucleotides align to TRBD2. The CDR3 runs to 14 residues. The junction had 5 bases not matched to a gene; V was cut back by 2 bases and J by 7 bases. Per germline, CDR1 MDHEN and CDR2 SYDVKM. The CDR3 DNA reads TGTGCCAGCAGTTTAGTCGTACTAGCGGGAGAGCAGTACTTC. Residues: CASSLVVLAGEQYF.

The chain carries TRBV6-5 and TRBJ2-7; 10 positions match TRBD2. From germline, CDR1 is MNHEY and CDR2 SVGAGI. V dropped 7 bases and J dropped 3; count of bases not matched to a gene: 6. The CDR3 sequence is 14 residues long. For the CDR3, the DNA is TGTGCCAGCAAAAAAGCGGGAGGGGGCTACGAGCAGTACTTC. Protein sequence: CASKKAGGGYEQYF.

The chain joins TRBV20-1 to TRBJ2-3; no clear D. The germline V gene encodes CDR1 DFQATT and CDR2 SNEGSKA (reference sequence). The CDR3 contains 13 residues. V was shortened by 3 bases and J by 0 bases, with 7 bases between the two germline ends. The CDR3 reads CSASFPSTDTQYF. CDR3 sequence (DNA): TGCAGTGCTAGTTTCCCTAGCACAGATACGCAGTATTTT.

This chain links TRBV6-9 with TRBJ1-2, with 7 bases that match TRBD1. The CDR3 totals 15 residues. With V trimmed by 4 bases and J by 6 bases, 11 bases remained unmatched. In germline, CDR1 is MNHGY, CDR2 SVAAGI. The CDR3 DNA is TGTGCCAGCAGTTCCGAACAGGGGCGGGCGGATGGCTACACCTTC. Its translation is CASSSEQGRADGYTF.

The rearrangement uses TRBV5-6 and TRBJ1-2, with TRBD1 identical over 10 bases. V dropped 4 bases and J dropped 2; count of bases not matched to a gene: 2. CDR1 is SGHDT and CDR2 is YYEEEE in the germline V gene. CDR3 length: 14 amino acids. CDR3 protein: CASSPDRGNYGYTF. The CDR3 DNA reads TGTGCCAGCAGCCCGGACAGGGGGAACTATGGCTACACCTTC.

This rearrangement joins TRBV29-1 to TRBJ1-1; D call uncertain. This CDR3 is 11 amino acids long. V was clipped by 7 bases and J by 6 bases, with 12 bases between them. The germline gives CDR1 SQVTM, CDR2 ANQGSEA. The CDR3 DNA reads as TGCAGCGGTCGGTCCTACGCTGAAGCTTTCTTT. It yields the protein CSGRSYAEAFF.

The genes are TRBV19 and TRBJ1-1; 7 nucleotides match TRBD1. Germline V CDR1 and CDR2: LNHDA, SQIVND (reference sequence). Trimming cost V 7 bases and J 3 bases; bases outside gene matches: 8. The CDR3 covers 14 residues. The CDR3 DNA sequence: TGTGCCAGTATACGGACAGGACTTTACACTGAAGCTTTCTTT. Translating it yields CASIRTGLYTEAFF.

Note on this clone: This sample includes further DNA sequences coding for the same CDR3. The chain has TRBV5-4 and TRBJ1-1; maybe TRBD1 (6 bases). The V gene lost 2 bases and the J gene lost 2 bases, with 7 bases spanning the gap. There are 13 residues in the CDR3. CDR1 and CDR2 from the germline V gene are SGHNT and YYREEE (reference sequence). CDR3 sequence reads: CASSLGGNTEAFF. CDR3 bases: TGTGCCAGCAGCTTAGGGGGTAACACTGAAGCTTTCTTT.

The J gene is TRBJ1-1, the V gene TRBV5-4; maybe TRBD1 (6 bases). The CDR3 extends over 15 amino acids. Per the germline V gene, CDR1 is SGHNT and CDR2 is YYREEE (reference sequence). V dropped 3 bases and J dropped 0 bases, with 12 bases sitting between them. The CDR3 sequence: CASSSRQEMNTEAFF. CDR3 sequence (DNA): TGTGCCAGCAGCTCTCGACAGGAAATGAACACTGAAGCTTTCTTT.

The J gene is TRBJ2-2, the V gene TRBV7-8; 8 bases are a match to TRBD2. Germline V gene data show CDR1 as SGHVS and CDR2 as FQNEAQ. Trimming at V came to 2 bases and at J to 4 bases, leaving 24 bases not matched to a gene. This CDR3 comprises 22 residues. The CDR3 region is CASSLRGYGGRAGALSTGELFF. The CDR3 nucleotides read TGTGCCAGCAGCTTACGAGGTTATGGGGGCAGAGCGGGAGCCCTATCCACCGGGGAGCTGTTTTTT.

The rearrangement uses TRBV5-1 and TRBJ2-7; 7 nucleotides align to TRBD1. This CDR3 region has 13 residues. Per the germline V gene, CDR1 is SGHRS and CDR2 is YFSETQ. The V and J ends lost 2 bases and 5 bases, in that order; junction bases with no gene match: 4. The CDR3 reads CASSFNRGHEQYF. CDR3 DNA: TGCGCCAGCAGCTTTAACAGGGGTCACGAGCAGTACTTC. The full variable domain, rest sourced from reference TRBV5-1 and TRBJ2-7, is KAGVTQTPRYLIKTRGQQVTLSCSPISGHRSVSWYQQTPGQGLQFLFEYFSETQRNKGNFPGRFSGRQFSNSRSEMNVSTLELGDSALYLCASSFNRGHEQYFGPGTRLTVT.

This clone was picked up a small number of times. V and J are TRBV3-1 (or the pseudogene TRBV3-2) and TRBJ1-6, with 8 bases lining up with TRBD1. The CDR3 covers 16 residues. The trim removed 1 base at V and 9 bases at J, leaving 8 bases unmatched. Germline CDR1 LGHDT, CDR2 YNNKEL (reference sequence). The CDR3: CASSQALTGVGSPLHF. CDR3 coding DNA: TGTGCCAGCAGCCAAGCTCTGACAGGGGTCGGTTCACCCCTCCACTTT.

The table lists this clone with a count of one. This chain joins TRBV7-2 and TRBJ2-5, with TRBD2 as a possible D gene (6 bases). This CDR3 contains 15 residues. From germline, CDR1 is SGHTA and CDR2 FQGNSA. Trimming removed 5 bases from V and 2 bases from J, with 15 bases in between. DNA for the CDR3: TGTGCCAGCAGCAGGAGGGAAGGGCCGCAAGAGACCCAGTACTTC. As protein: CASSRREGPQETQYF.

The chain has TRBV28 and TRBJ1-4; weak D call: TRBD1 (5 bases). The V end lost 8 bases, the J end lost 3 bases, and 13 bases lay between the germline ends. CDR3 size: 14 residues. The V gene's germline CDR1 is MDHEN and CDR2 SYDVKM. The CDR3 DNA follows: TGTGCCAGCGGGGGGATCAGGGCTAATGAAAAACTGTTTTTT. As protein: CASGGIRANEKLFF.

The rearrangement joins TRBV6-6 to TRBJ2-1, with 9 bases matching TRBD1. V dropped 6 bases and J dropped 6; count of bases not matched to a gene: 9. Germline V gives CDR1 MNHNY, CDR2 SVGAGI (reference sequence). CDR3 size: 15 residues. Here the CDR3 reads CASSARDRAINEQFF. In nucleotides, the CDR3 is TGTGCCAGCAGCGCCCGGGACAGGGCGATCAATGAGCAGTTCTTC.

Only one count was recorded for this clone. The chain links TRBV3-1 (or the pseudogene TRBV3-2) to TRBJ2-1, with 11 nucleotides matching TRBD2. V shed 3 bases, J shed 4 bases, and the junction held 14 bases outside the gene matches. There are 19 residues in the CDR3. CDR1 and CDR2 from the germline V gene are LGHDT and YNNKEL (reference sequence). The CDR3 sequence is CASSQPLLAGAPLYNEQFF. DNA of the CDR3: TGTGCCAGCAGCCAGCCCCTACTAGCGGGAGCCCCTTTGTACAATGAGCAGTTCTTC.